This paragraph covers one T cell receptor (beta chain) sequence. This clonotype was counted at least ten times. What antigen it recognizes has not been identified. Base qualities are not at hand, and no much larger clone is one base apart. Receptors were amplified or captured by PCR. The data were produced on an Illumina HiSeq 2500. To reduce PCR and sequencing biases, unique molecular identifiers were built into the TCR beta cDNA libraries. Roughly 500,000 cDNA molecules were obtained for every 1 to 10 million input T cells, so each molecule roughly corresponded to one T cell. The same protocol used for the earlier healthy control dataset was applied to prepare and sequence the patient libraries. Samples belonging to the same batch were prepared together, multiplexed and sequenced on a shared HiSeq lane. The study's processing was this. Raw barcoded reads were processed with MIGEC, and single-read molecular identifier groups were discarded before consensus assembly and CDR3 extraction. VDJtools was used for post-analysis of the clonotype tables, and diversity was normalized by down-sampling every dataset to the size of the smallest sample. Repertoire overlap clustering matched CDR3 amino acid but not nucleotide sequences to correct batch-related cross-sample contamination. TCRdb passed the public sequencing reads through fastp at Q25 and MiXCR, retaining productive beta sequences. Rows with a matching CDR3 protein are joined into one entry that keeps the most common DNA and genes. Clone size and V and J calls follow TCRdb, not the original study. This sample lists around 180,000 distinct CDR3 sequences; about 32% were detected once. Of the sample, less than 1.6% falls within the top ten clones.

This sample was taken from a study of post-analysis software for immune sequencing data (dated by TCRdb to 2015 to 2017). About the study as a whole: Disease courses on record covered relapsing-remitting, secondary progressive and progressive-relapsing multiple sclerosis, though some patients had no subtype annotation. The patient repertoires were compared against 10 to 12 previously published healthy control repertoires obtained from donors aged roughly 6 to 28 years. A subset of samples was prepared in parallel using single-end sample barcoding, then pooled and co-amplified after Illumina adapter ligation.

What the work shows at the level of the full study, not this receptor alone: When samples were clustered directly using the F measure, samples prepared in the same batch co-clustered strongly, which prompted a batch-effect correction. Patients showed significantly higher frequencies than controls for five TRBV segments, among them TRBV5-6, TRBV5-1 and TRBV20-1. Significantly lower normalized Chao1 diversity was found in multiple sclerosis patients than in controls, suggesting substantial peripheral T-cell clonal expansion. The multiple sclerosis patient group was slightly younger than the control group.

TCR beta repertoires were profiled from peripheral blood of over 10 young patients with multiple sclerosis to demonstrate the VDJtools post-analysis software. The multiple sclerosis patients were children and adolescents between about 6 and 15 years of age. The germline V gene supplies CDR1 SGHVS and CDR2 FQNEAQ. Counted from cysteine to phenylalanine, this CDR3 has 15 amino acids. The read is trimmed to its CDR3 DNA, 45 bases read in frame from base 1. Relative to germline, V is 2 bases shorter and J is 3 bases shorter, with 14 bases between their ends. The origin of this receptor is a girl aged 5 to 17 with multiple sclerosis. The sample taken for sequencing was blood. Recombination joined TRBV7-8 with TRBJ2-7, and TRBD1 may be the D gene, going by 5 matching bases. The CDR3 protein: CASSLKGYLSYEQYF. The DNA reads as follows: TGTGCCAGCAGCTTAAAGGGGTACCTCAGCTACGAGCAGTACTTC.